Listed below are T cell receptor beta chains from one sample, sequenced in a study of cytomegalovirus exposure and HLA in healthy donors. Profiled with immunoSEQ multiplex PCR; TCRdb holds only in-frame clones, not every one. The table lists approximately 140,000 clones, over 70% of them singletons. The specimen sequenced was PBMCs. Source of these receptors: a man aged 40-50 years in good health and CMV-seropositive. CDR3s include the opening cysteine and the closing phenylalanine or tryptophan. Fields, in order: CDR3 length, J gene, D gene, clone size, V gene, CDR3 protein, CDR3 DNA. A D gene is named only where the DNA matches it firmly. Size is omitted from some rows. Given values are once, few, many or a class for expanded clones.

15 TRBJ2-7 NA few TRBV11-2 CASSLGRGPSYEQYF TGTGCCAGCAGCTTAGGGCGGGGACCCTCCTACGAGCAGTACTTC
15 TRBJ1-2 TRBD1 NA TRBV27 CASSSWTGGTYGYTF TGTGCCAGCAGTTCCTGGACAGGGGGCACCTATGGCTACACCTTC
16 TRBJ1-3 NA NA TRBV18 CASSPVPTTSGNTIYF TGTGCCAGCTCACCAGTTCCCACAACCTCTGGAAACACCATATATTTT
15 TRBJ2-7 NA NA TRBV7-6 CASSLGDFSSYEQYF TGTGCCAGCAGCTTAGGGGACTTTAGCTCCTACGAGCAGTACTTC
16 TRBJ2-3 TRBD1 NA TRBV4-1 CASSPPGTGNTDTQYF TGCGCCAGCAGCCCTCCCGGGACAGGGAACACAGATACGCAGTATTTT
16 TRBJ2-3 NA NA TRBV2 CASSYPGGGKTDTQYF TGTGCCAGCAGTTACCCAGGGGGAGGAAAGACAGATACGCAGTATTTT
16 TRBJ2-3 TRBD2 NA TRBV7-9 CASSGYSGRRSDTQYF TGTGCCAGCAGCGGATATAGCGGGAGACGGTCAGATACGCAGTATTTT
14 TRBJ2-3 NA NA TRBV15 CATSRGGPTDTQYF TGTGCCACCAGCAGAGGGGGGCCCACAGATACGCAGTATTTT
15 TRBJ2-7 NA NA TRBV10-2 CASSDPAIGVVGQYF TGCGCCAGCAGTGACCCTGCGATCGGGGTGGTGGGGCAGTACTTC
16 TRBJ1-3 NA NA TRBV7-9 CASSFLTGSSGNTIYF TGTGCCAGCAGCTTCTTGACAGGAAGCTCTGGAAACACCATATATTTT
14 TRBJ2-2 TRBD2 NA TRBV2 CASSIGEGTGELFF TGTGCCAGCAGCATAGGGGAGGGCACCGGGGAGCTGTTTTTT
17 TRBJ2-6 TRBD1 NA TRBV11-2 CASTAGTADPGANVLTF TGTGCCAGCACCGCCGGGACAGCCGACCCTGGGGCCAACGTCCTGACTTTC
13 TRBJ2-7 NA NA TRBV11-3 CASSILLGYEQYF TGTGCCAGCAGCATACTCCTCGGGTACGAGCAGTACTTC
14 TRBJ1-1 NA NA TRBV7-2 CASSPAGVGTEAFF TGTGCCAGCAGCCCCGCGGGGGTTGGGACTGAAGCTTTCTTT
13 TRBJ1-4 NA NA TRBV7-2 CASSLVAGEKLFF TGTGCCAGCAGCTTAGTAGCAGGGGAGAAACTGTTTTTT
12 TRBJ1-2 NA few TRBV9 CASSSTGYGYTF TGTGCCAGCAGTTCAACAGGGTATGGCTACACCTTC
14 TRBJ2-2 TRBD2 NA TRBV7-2 CASSLAGGEGELFF TGTGCCAGCAGCTTAGCGGGAGGGGAAGGGGAGCTGTTTTTT
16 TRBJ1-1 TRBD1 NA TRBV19 CASVPRQGARVTEAFF TGTGCCAGTGTCCCCCGACAGGGGGCGAGGGTCACTGAAGCTTTCTTT
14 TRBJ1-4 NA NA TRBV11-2 CASSLLPRGEKLFF TGTGCCAGCAGCTTATTACCCAGGGGTGAAAAACTGTTTTTT
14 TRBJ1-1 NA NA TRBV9 CASSPGPEAPEAFF TGTGCCAGCAGCCCCGGCCCAGAGGCCCCTGAAGCTTTCTTT
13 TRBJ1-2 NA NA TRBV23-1 CASSTGRAYGYTF TGCGCCAGCAGCACAGGGAGAGCCTATGGCTACACCTTC
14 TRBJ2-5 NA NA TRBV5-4 CASSSGLAQETQYF TGTGCCAGCAGTTCGGGACTGGCACAAGAGACCCAGTACTTC
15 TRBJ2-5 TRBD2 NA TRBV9 CASSVIAGGFETQYF TGTGCCAGCAGCGTAATAGCGGGGGGTTTCGAGACCCAGTACTTC
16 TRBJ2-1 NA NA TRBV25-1 CASSAPTLHSYNEQFF TGTGCCAGCAGTGCACCGACACTTCACTCCTACAATGAGCAGTTCTTC
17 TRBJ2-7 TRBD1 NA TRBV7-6 CASSLGIWGQGVYEQYF TGTGCCAGCAGCTTAGGTATTTGGGGACAGGGTGTTTACGAGCAGTACTTC